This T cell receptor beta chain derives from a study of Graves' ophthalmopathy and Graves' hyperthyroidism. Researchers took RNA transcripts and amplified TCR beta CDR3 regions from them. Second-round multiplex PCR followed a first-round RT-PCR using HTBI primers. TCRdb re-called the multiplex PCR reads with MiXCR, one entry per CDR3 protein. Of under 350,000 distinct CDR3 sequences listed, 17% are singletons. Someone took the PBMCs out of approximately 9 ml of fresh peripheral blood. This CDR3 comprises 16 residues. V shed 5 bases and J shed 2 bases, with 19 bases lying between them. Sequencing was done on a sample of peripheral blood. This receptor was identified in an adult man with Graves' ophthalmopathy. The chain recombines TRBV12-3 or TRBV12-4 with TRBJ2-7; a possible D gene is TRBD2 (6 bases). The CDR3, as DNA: TGTGCCAGCAGTCCAGGCGGCAATCCTAGCGCCTACGAGCAGTACTTC. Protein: CASSPGGNPSAYEQYF.